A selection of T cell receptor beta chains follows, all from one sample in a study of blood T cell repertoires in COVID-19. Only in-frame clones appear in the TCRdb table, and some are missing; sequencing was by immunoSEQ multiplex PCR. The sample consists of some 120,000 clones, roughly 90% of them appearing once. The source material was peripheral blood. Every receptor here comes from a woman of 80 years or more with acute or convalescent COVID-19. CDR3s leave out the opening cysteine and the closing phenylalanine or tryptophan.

ASSEFAGSSYEQY TRBV6-1
AISVQDRSEKLF TRBV10-3
ASSYATTSHSGNTIY TRBV6-2/TRBV6-3
ASTRGGAGNTIY TRBV19
ASSQDYSGGFSTDTQY TRBV4-1
ASSLGTANSNQPQH TRBV7-8
ASSYAESYPDTQY TRBV6-2/TRBV6-3
SATGESSYEQY TRBV29-1
ASSYRGNEKLF TRBV19
ASLDRVGQPQH TRBV12-3/TRBV12-4
ASSYSAGGAYEQY TRBV6-6
ASSLIGFGTSQETQY TRBV5-6
AISEQGEQY TRBV10-3